This TCR beta chain was found in a study of human T cells and chemical hapten exposure. Across the whole study: Across its approximately 25 weeks, the study gave patients weekly diphenylcyclopropenone doses to the scalp. Largely, small differences in pooled library volume made per-sample TCR yields vary.

Germline trimming cut 0 bases from V and 2 bases from J; bases unmatched to any gene: 1. This CDR3 is built from 15 residues. The germline V gene encodes CDR1 MNHEY and CDR2 SVGAGI. As to time point: pre-sensitization, week 0. The treatment here: therapeutic diphenylcyclopropenone sensitization with weekly scalp DPC. MiXCR, applied by TCRdb to the RACE reads, yields one record per CDR3 protein. The table shows 89,000 or so distinct CDR3 sequences, with over 6.5% occurring only once. The clonotype comes from a man aged 35-49 years with alopecia areata. Some clones in this sample may be carry-over from other donors' samples. The sample consisted of whole blood, taken in connection with sensitization to the hapten diphenylcyclopropenone (DPC). The chain uses TRBV6-5 and TRBJ2-3; 8 bases match TRBD2. The DNA of the CDR3 is TGTGCCAGCAGTTACTCGCGGGGGGCCACAGATACGCAGTATTTT. As protein: CASSYSRGATDTQYF.